These 13 T cell receptor beta chains came from one sample sequenced in a study of identical twins. TCRdb processed the 5' RACE reads anew with MiXCR; each CDR3 protein has one entry. The sample shows 250,000 or so distinct CDR3 sequences, about 8.5% of them seen only once. The sample was also reused in another study, on yellow fever vaccine responses in identical twins.

The material sequenced was CD8+ T cells sorted from blood. These receptors came from a woman aged 18-29 years in good health.

This clonotype came up a few times. V is TRBV7-9 and J is TRBJ2-2; D not certain. In germline, CDR1 is SEHNR, CDR2 FQNEAQ (reference sequence). Trimming removed 1 base at V and 4 bases at J, with 10 bases between. The CDR3 runs to 15 residues. As DNA, the CDR3 is TGTGCCAGCAGCTTAGGCGGAATAGTCACCGGGGAGCTGTTTTTT. Translated: CASSLGGIVTGELFF.

This sequence joins TRBV2 and TRBJ2-2, with D uncertain. CDR1 and CDR2 (germline): SNHLY, FYNNEI. This CDR3 spans 13 amino acids. The germline V and J ends were trimmed by 10 bases and 3 bases, with 12 bases remaining between them. In DNA, the CDR3 is TGTGCCATACTCGGACGGTACACCGGGGAGCTGTTTTTT. It translates to CAILGRYTGELFF. The full variable domain, completed using reference TRBV2 and TRBJ2-2, is EPEVTQTPSHQVTQMGQEVILRCVPISNHLYFYWYRQILGQKVEFLVSFYNNEISEKSEIFDDQFSVERPDGSNFTLKIRSTKLEDSAMYFCAILGRYTGELFFGEGSRLTVL.

V and J are TRBV4-1 and TRBJ1-1; possibly TRBD1 for D (6 bases). CDR3 length: 17 amino acids. The V end lost 2 bases, the J end lost 5 bases, and 21 bases lay between the germline ends. Germline V lookup: CDR1 MGHRA, CDR2 YSYEKL. The CDR3 DNA sequence: TGCGCCAGCAGCCAACATGACGAAGGCAGGGGAACTACTGAAGCTTTCTTT. Protein: CASSQHDEGRGTTEAFF.

This clonotype has a handful of counts. V usage is TRBV15 and J usage is TRBJ2-3; 7 bases line up with TRBD2. The CDR3 has 12 amino acids. V lost 5 bases, J lost 7 bases, and 3 bases stayed unmatched. CDR1 is LNHNV and CDR2 is YYDKDF in the germline V gene (reference sequence). The CDR3 DNA is TGTGCCACCAGCGGGGACTATTATACGCAGTATTTT. This codes for CATSGDYYTQYF.

CDR3 sequence (DNA): TGCGCCAGCAGCCAAGTGGGGAAGGATGAGCAGTTCTTC. This translates into CASSQVGKDEQFF. The chain recombines TRBV4-1 with TRBJ2-1; D gene ambiguous. Germline CDR1 MGHRA, CDR2 YSYEKL. V was shortened by 1 base and J by 8 bases, with 9 bases between the two germline ends. The CDR3 length is 13 residues.

This clonotype was seen ten or more times. J is TRBJ2-1 and V is TRBV12-3 or TRBV12-4; possibly TRBD2 for D (6 bases). V shed 8 bases and J shed 6 bases, with 20 bases lying between them. This CDR3 contains 15 residues. The CDR3 reads CASRAGLARGNEQFF. The CDR3 nucleotides are TGTGCCAGCCGCGCGGGGCTAGCACGGGGCAATGAGCAGTTCTTC.

This clonotype was found many times. The chain recombines TRBV7-8 with TRBJ1-1; D not resolved. The V and J ends lost 5 bases and 7 bases respectively, with 14 bases between them. CDR1 is SGHVS, CDR2 FQNEAQ, per germline. This CDR3 is built from 13 residues. The CDR3 sequence: CASSPRIQFEAFF. The CDR3 coding sequence is TGTGCCAGCAGCCCCCGGATCCAATTTGAAGCTTTCTTT.

The gene calls are TRBV28 and TRBJ2-5; D perhaps matches TRBD2 (5 bases). V lost 2 bases, J lost 4 bases, and 11 bases lay in between. CDR3 length: 14 amino acids. Germline CDR1 and CDR2: MDHEN and SYDVKM. The CDR3 DNA follows: TGTGCCAGCAGTTTAACTAGGTCGGGAGAGACCCAGTACTTC. Amino acids: CASSLTRSGETQYF.

This clonotype was seen a few times. The chain links TRBV20-1 to TRBJ1-2; 9 bases map to TRBD1. The V gene end was trimmed by 0 bases and the J gene end by 4 bases; junction bases not matched to a gene: 6. Germline V CDR1 and CDR2: DFQATT, SNEGSKA (reference sequence). The CDR3 is 15 amino acids. CDR3: CSARDRDRAGYGYTF. CDR3 nucleotide sequence: TGCAGTGCTAGAGACCGGGACAGGGCGGGCTATGGCTACACCTTC.

The sample holds a few counts of this clonotype. The chain recombines TRBV2 with TRBJ2-5; maybe TRBD2 (5 bases). The CDR3 covers 13 residues. Germline V gene sequence: CDR1 SNHLY, CDR2 FYNNEI. V was pared by 7 bases and J by 5 bases, with 14 bases between. The CDR3 reads CASTLVGEETQYF. The CDR3 DNA follows: TGTGCCAGCACCCTGGTGGGAGAGGAGACCCAGTACTTC.

This clonotype was counted ten times or more. The V call is TRBV7-9, the J call TRBJ2-7; D gene uncertain. Germline V gene lookup returns CDR1 SEHNR and CDR2 FQNEAQ (reference sequence). CDR3 size: 14 residues. V was pared by 1 base and J by 2 bases, with 9 bases between. As DNA, the CDR3 is TGTGCCAGCAGCTTAGGGGCAGACACCTACGAGCAGTACTTC. As protein: CASSLGADTYEQYF.

Ten or more counts support this clonotype. The genes are TRBV5-1 and TRBJ2-1; D could derive from TRBD1 or TRBD2 (5 bases each). The V gene's germline CDR1 is SGHRS and CDR2 YFSETQ. The CDR3 covers 14 residues. The germline V and J ends were trimmed by 2 bases and 5 bases, with 11 bases remaining between them. CDR3 sequence (DNA): TGCGCCAGCAGCTTTATCGGGGCAGACAATGAGCAGTTCTTC. Translation: CASSFIGADNEQFF.

In this sample, this clonotype turned up a few times. The chain carries TRBV20-1 and TRBJ2-2; D is undetermined. V was pared by 5 bases and J by 0 bases, with 10 bases between. The CDR3 has 14 amino acids. Germline V CDR1 and CDR2: DFQATT, SNEGSKA (reference sequence). CDR3 loop: CSAHSKTNTGELFF. The CDR3 DNA sequence: TGCAGTGCTCACAGCAAAACGAACACCGGGGAGCTGTTTTTT.